This T cell receptor (beta chain) is from a study of CD8+CD57+ T cells in acquired aplastic anemia. TCR beta VDJ combinations and CDR3 sequences were profiled from genomic DNA. One entry per CDR3 protein results from TCRdb running MiXCR on the reads. The data hold 120,000 or so distinct CDR3 sequences, with about 40% observed a single time. Whoever was chosen for sequencing had shown CD8+CD57+ cell expansion by flow cytometry. The sequenced sample consisted of sorted CD4+, CD8+, or CD8+CD57+ T cells (not recorded which) from PBMCs. This TCR came from a human donor with aplastic anemia.

CDR3 coding DNA: TGCAGTGCTAAGGAAGGGGATGACACAGATACGCAGTATTTT. Protein: CSAKEGDDTDTQYF. V usage is TRBV20-1 and J usage is TRBJ2-3; D is possibly TRBD1 (5 bases). V was clipped by 4 bases and J by 2 bases, with 13 bases between them. CDR3 size: 14 residues. Germline-derived CDR1 and CDR2 are DFQATT and SNEGSKA (reference sequence).